These T cell receptor beta chains were read from a single sample in a study of blood T cell repertoires in COVID-19. TCRdb keeps only in-frame clones here, not all; method: immunoSEQ multiplex PCR. This sample carries hundreds of thousands of clones, around 87% of them seen once, and the ten largest clones take 1% to 1.5%. The sample was peripheral blood. The origin of the receptors is a man in his sixties or seventies with acute or convalescent COVID-19. Each CDR3 is given with its conserved first and last residue. A D gene is named only where the DNA matches it firmly. Clone size is shown for a subset of rows, as once, few, many or a class of expanded clone.

DNA | CDR3 | J | D | V | size
TGTGCCAGCAGCTATACTACGGGTCTAAGCTACGAGCAGTACTTC | CASSYTTGLSYEQYF | TRBJ2-7 | - | TRBV7-2 | -
TGTGCCAGCAGCCCCGGGACAGGTGTTTCGCCCCAGCATTTT | CASSPGTGVSPQHF | TRBJ1-5 | TRBD1 | TRBV28 | -
TGTGCCAGTAGTATGTCGTGGTCCCGGGGAGGTACAGATACGCAGTATTTT | CASSMSWSRGGTDTQYF | TRBJ2-3 | - | TRBV19 | -
TGTGCCACCAGTGGTAGGGGGAGTCAGCCCCAGCATTTT | CATSGRGSQPQHF | TRBJ1-5 | - | TRBV24-1 | -
- | CASSLNTALERDEQFF | TRBJ2-1 | - | TRBV7-3 | -
TGTGCCTGGAGTGTACTGGCAGGGGGCTTTTCTGGAAACACCATATATTTT | CAWSVLAGGFSGNTIYF | TRBJ1-3 | TRBD1 | TRBV30 | -
TGTGCCAGCCGCCCCGGGGCCGTCGGGGGGTACGAGCAGTACTTC | CASRPGAVGGYEQYF | TRBJ2-7 | TRBD2 | TRBV28 | -
TGTGCCAGCAGGCGGGACAGGGCTAGCAATCAGCCCCAGCATTTT | CASRRDRASNQPQHF | TRBJ1-5 | TRBD1 | TRBV2 | -
TGTGCCAGCAGAGATCGGGGACAGGCCTACAATGAGCAGTTCTTC | CASRDRGQAYNEQFF | TRBJ2-1 | TRBD1 | TRBV28 | -
TGCGCCAGCAGCCAACAGGGAGAGAATTCACCCCTCCACTTT | CASSQQGENSPLHF | TRBJ1-6 | - | TRBV5-1 | few
TGTGCCAGCAGCTCTTACAGGATTATGAACACTGAAGCTTTCTTT | CASSSYRIMNTEAFF | TRBJ1-1 | - | TRBV7-9 | -
TGCGCCAGCAGCTCCGCCGTCGACAGGGCGTATGGCTACACCTTC | CASSSAVDRAYGYTF | TRBJ1-2 | TRBD1 | TRBV5-1 | -
TGTGCCAGCAGCTTCTCAGGCCAGGATACGCAGTATTTT | CASSFSGQDTQYF | TRBJ2-3 | - | TRBV5-5 | -
TGTGCCAGCAGCGTAGGGGCCCTTAACACCGGGGAGCTGTTTTTT | CASSVGALNTGELFF | TRBJ2-2 | - | TRBV9 | -
TGTGCCAGCAGCAAAAGCCTATGCCGGACTAGCGGGAGATCTATAGGCGAGCAGTACTTC | CASSKSLCRTSGRSIGEQYF | TRBJ2-7 | - | TRBV21-1 | once
TGTGCCAGCAGCAGGGGCAGGGGGCTTCCCAATCAGCCCCAGCATTTT | CASSRGRGLPNQPQHF | TRBJ1-5 | TRBD1 | TRBV28 | -
TGCAGCGTTGAATTCGCGGGGGGTCGGGATGAGCAGTTCTTC | CSVEFAGGRDEQFF | TRBJ2-1 | TRBD2 | TRBV29-1 | -
TGTGCCAGTTATAGCGGGAGTGTTAGCTCCTACGAGCAGTACTTC | CASYSGSVSSYEQYF | TRBJ2-7 | TRBD2 | TRBV6-5 | -
TGCGCCAGCAGCCCGGGCGGGGACAGGGGGTACGAGCAGTACTTC | CASSPGGDRGYEQYF | TRBJ2-7 | TRBD1 | TRBV4-3 | -
TGTGCCAGCAGTCTAGACAGGGCGGGCACCGGGGAGCTGTTTTTT | CASSLDRAGTGELFF | TRBJ2-2 | TRBD1 | TRBV28 | -
TGCAGCGTTGCCGCCAAGGACAGGGTCCACGAGCAGTACTTC | CSVAAKDRVHEQYF | TRBJ2-7 | TRBD1 | TRBV29-1 | few
TGTGCCAGCAGCTTGATGAGTTATCAAGAGACCCAGTACTTC | CASSLMSYQETQYF | TRBJ2-5 | - | TRBV5-4 | -
TGCGCCAGCAGCCAAACTTTCGCGAGCTCCTACAATGAGCAGTTCTTC | CASSQTFASSYNEQFF | TRBJ2-1 | - | TRBV4-3 | few
TGCAGTGCTAGTATGAAGAACATGAACACTGAAGCTTTCTTT | CSASMKNMNTEAFF | TRBJ1-1 | - | TRBV20-1 | -
TGTGCCAGCAGCAATCAGGGGGGATACGAGCAGTACTTC | CASSNQGGYEQYF | TRBJ2-7 | - | TRBV5-4 | -
TGTGCCAGCAGTTACTCGGAGAGCTCCCCTAGGACAGATACGCAGTATTTT | CASSYSESSPRTDTQYF | TRBJ2-3 | - | TRBV6-2/TRBV6-3 | -
TGTGCCAGCAGCCCTACTCGGGATACGCAGTATTTT | CASSPTRDTQYF | TRBJ2-3 | - | TRBV3-1/TRBV3-2 | -
TGCACCAGCAGCCAAGGATTAGCGGGAGTGGATGAGCAGTTCTTC | CTSSQGLAGVDEQFF | TRBJ2-1 | - | TRBV1 | -
TGTGCCAGCAGCCTAGCGGGAGCGTCGAACACCGGGGAGCTGTTTTTT | CASSLAGASNTGELFF | TRBJ2-2 | TRBD2 | TRBV2 | -
TGTGCCAGCAGTTATCATACAGGGGACTATGGCTACACCTTC | CASSYHTGDYGYTF | TRBJ1-2 | TRBD1 | TRBV6-2/TRBV6-3 | -
TGTGCCAGCAGCTTAGGGGGCTCCCCCAATTCACCCCTCCACTTT | CASSLGGSPNSPLHF | TRBJ1-6 | TRBD1 | TRBV9 | -
TGTGCCAGCAGCCCGAATCTGAGTGCTGAAGTTTTCTTT | CASSPNLSAEVFF | TRBJ1-1 | - | TRBV11-2 | -
TGTGCCAGCAGTTTTAGACAGGGGGTGGCTAGGGCCTACAATGAGCAGTTCTTC | CASSFRQGVARAYNEQFF | TRBJ2-1 | TRBD1 | TRBV27 | few
TGTGCCAGTAGTATATTACTCTGGAACACTGAAGCTTTCTTT | CASSILLWNTEAFF | TRBJ1-1 | - | TRBV19 | -
TGCAGTGCTAGTTTTGTAGGGACAGGGGCCGAAAAACTGTTTTTT | CSASFVGTGAEKLFF | TRBJ1-4 | TRBD1 | TRBV20-1 | -
TGTGCCAGCAGTTACAGCACGGCCTACGAGCAGTACTTC | CASSYSTAYEQYF | TRBJ2-7 | - | TRBV6-2/TRBV6-3 | -
TGCGCCAGCAGCCCCGGGGCTAGCGGGAGGGATACGCAGTATTTT | CASSPGASGRDTQYF | TRBJ2-3 | TRBD2 | TRBV4-3 | -
TGTGCCAGCAGTCTTTTGCCCAGGGGACATAATTCACCCCTCCACTTT | CASSLLPRGHNSPLHF | TRBJ1-6 | - | TRBV27 | -
TGTGCCATCCGCGAGTTTAGCGGGGGGCTGCGGGGGGCCGGGGAGCTGTTTTTT | CAIREFSGGLRGAGELFF | TRBJ2-2 | TRBD2 | TRBV10-3 | once
TGTGCCAGCAGTATCAGGGTGTTGAATGAGCAGTTCTTC | CASSIRVLNEQFF | TRBJ2-1 | - | TRBV2 | few
TGTGCCAGCAGCTCAGGGTTGAACACTGAAGCTTTCTTT | CASSSGLNTEAFF | TRBJ1-1 | - | TRBV11-2 | -
TGTGCCTGGAGTACCGGGACAGGGGGACCAAAAGGCTATGAGCAGTTCTTC | CAWSTGTGGPKGYEQFF | TRBJ2-1 | TRBD1 | TRBV30 | -
TGTGCCAGCAGCTCCCAGGGTTTCTACGGCTACACCTTC | CASSSQGFYGYTF | TRBJ1-2 | - | TRBV7-9 | -
TGTGCCAGCAGTGAATACCCTCAGGGGGCCGTAGGCTACACCTTC | CASSEYPQGAVGYTF | TRBJ1-2 | TRBD1 | TRBV6-4 | -
TGTGCCAGCAGCAAAGCGGGACAGAAAGAGACCCAGTACTTC | CASSKAGQKETQYF | TRBJ2-5 | - | TRBV21-1 | -
TGTGCCAGCAGCTTAAACCTCGGAGGGCCCGTACCAGATACGCAGTATTTT | CASSLNLGGPVPDTQYF | TRBJ2-3 | - | TRBV7-3 | few
TGTGCCAGCAGGGGACAGGGGCAGCCTCACGAGCAGTACTTC | CASRGQGQPHEQYF | TRBJ2-7 | TRBD1 | TRBV6-5 | -